This T cell receptor (beta chain) is from a study of T cells in Graves' hyperthyroidism and ophthalmopathy. This clonotype was recorded a few times. Trimming took 9 bases from V and 4 from J; bases not matched to a gene: 12. The CDR3 runs 14 residues. Researchers amplified the TCR beta CDR3 regions from RNA transcripts. First-round RT-PCR of the TCR CDR3 relied on the HTBI primer set. TCRdb used MiXCR to reprocess the multiplex PCR reads, holding one entry per CDR3 protein. The repertoire holds around 800,000 distinct CDR3 sequences, 35% to 45% seen once, with about 8.9% in the top ten. The receptor was isolated from a man younger than 35 with Graves' hyperthyroidism. The rearrangement joins TRBV12-3 or TRBV12-4 to TRBJ2-7, with 7 bases fitting TRBD2. Material: blood. The CDR3 DNA reads as TGTGCCAGTAACCAAGCGGGGCCCAAATACGAGCAGTACTTC. Translating gives CASNQAGPKYEQYF.